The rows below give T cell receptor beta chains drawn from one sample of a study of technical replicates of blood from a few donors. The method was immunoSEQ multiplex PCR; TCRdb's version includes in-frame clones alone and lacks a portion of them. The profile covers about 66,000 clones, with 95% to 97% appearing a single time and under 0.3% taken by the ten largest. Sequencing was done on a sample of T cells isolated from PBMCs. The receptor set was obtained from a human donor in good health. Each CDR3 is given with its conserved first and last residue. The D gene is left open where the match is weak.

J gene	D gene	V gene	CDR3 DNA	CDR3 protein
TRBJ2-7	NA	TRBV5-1	TGCGCCAGCAGCTCTACAGGGATCCACGAGCAGTACTTC	CASSSTGIHEQYF
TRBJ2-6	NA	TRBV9	TGTGCCAGCAGCGTAGCCGGTATGGGGGCCAACGTCCTGACTTTC	CASSVAGMGANVLTF
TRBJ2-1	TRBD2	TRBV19	TGTGCCAGTAGTCCTAGCGGGAGCTCCTACAATGAGCAGTTCTTC	CASSPSGSSYNEQFF
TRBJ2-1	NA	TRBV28	TGTGCCAGCACCAGCCTCCTAGGCGAGCAGTTCTTC	CASTSLLGEQFF
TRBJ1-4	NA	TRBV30	TGTGCCTGGAGTCCCGGACAAGCCGAGAATGAAAAACTGTTTTTT	CAWSPGQAENEKLFF
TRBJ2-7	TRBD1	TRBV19	TGTGCCAGTAGTAGACCCCCCGGGACAGTTTACGAGCAGTACTTC	CASSRPPGTVYEQYF
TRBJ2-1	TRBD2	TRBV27	TGTGCCAGCACCCTAAATCTTGTGGGAGGGCCGTCCAATGAGCAGTTCTTC	CASTLNLVGGPSNEQFF
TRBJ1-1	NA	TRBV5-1	TGCGCCAGCAGCCCCAGGGGTGGTGAAGCTTTCTTT	CASSPRGGEAFF
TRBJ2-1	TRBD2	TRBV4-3	TGCGCCAGCAGCCGCCTAGCGGGAGCCTACAATGAGCAGTTCTTC	CASSRLAGAYNEQFF
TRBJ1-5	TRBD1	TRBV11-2	TGTGCCAGCAGTACCGGGACAGGGAAAAATCAGCCCCAGCATTTT	CASSTGTGKNQPQHF
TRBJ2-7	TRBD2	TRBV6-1	TGTGCCAGCACCAGGACTAGCGGGAGTATACACGAGCAGTACTTC	CASTRTSGSIHEQYF
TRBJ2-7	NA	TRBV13	TGTGCCAGCTCTAGCAAGGGCATAGGCTCCTACGAGCAGTACTTC	CASSSKGIGSYEQYF
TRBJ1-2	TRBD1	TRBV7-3	TGTGCCAGCAGCGAATTACCGGGACAGGTCAGCGACTATGGCTACACCTTC	CASSELPGQVSDYGYTF
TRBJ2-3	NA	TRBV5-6	TGTGCCAGCAGCTTTGGAGGGACCAGCACAGATACGCAGTATTTT	CASSFGGTSTDTQYF
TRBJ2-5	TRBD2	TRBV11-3	TGTGCCAGCAGCTTTAGCGGGTTGGGAGAGACCCAGTACTTC	CASSFSGLGETQYF
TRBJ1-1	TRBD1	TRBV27	TGTGCCAGCAACGAACGGGACAGGGGGCACACTGAAGCTTTCTTT	CASNERDRGHTEAFF
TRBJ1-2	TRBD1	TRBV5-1	TGCGCCAGCAGCTCCCGGGACAGGGGATCCTATGGCTACACCTTC	CASSSRDRGSYGYTF
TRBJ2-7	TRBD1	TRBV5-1	TGCGCCAGCAGCTTGGGACAGGGATTCCACGAGCAGTACTTC	CASSLGQGFHEQYF
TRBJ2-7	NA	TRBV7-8	TGTGCCAGCAGCTTAGCGGGAGTGAGCTACGAGCAGTACTTC	CASSLAGVSYEQYF
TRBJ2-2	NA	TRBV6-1	TGTGCCAGCTCAGGGGCTACGAACACCGGGGAGCTGTTTTTT	CASSGATNTGELFF
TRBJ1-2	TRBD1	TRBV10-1	TGCGCCAGCAGTGAGTCGATGACAGGGGAGGACTATGGCTACACCTTC	CASSESMTGEDYGYTF
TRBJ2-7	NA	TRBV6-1	TGTGCCAGCGGGAGGACAATTTCCTACGAGCAGTACTTC	CASGRTISYEQYF
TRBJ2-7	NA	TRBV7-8	TGTGCCAGCAGCTTAGGGCTAAGGGGTGAGGTGGTTTACGAGCAGTACTTC	CASSLGLRGEVVYEQYF
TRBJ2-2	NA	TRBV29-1	TGCAGCGTTGGTTCTTACGGGGAGCTGTTTTTT	CSVGSYGELFF
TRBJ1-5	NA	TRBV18	TGTGCCAGCTCACCATTTGAGGGCAATCAGCCCCAGCATTTT	CASSPFEGNQPQHF
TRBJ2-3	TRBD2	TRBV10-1	TGCGCCAGCAGTAGGGGAGGGACAGATACGCAGTATTTT	CASSRGGTDTQYF
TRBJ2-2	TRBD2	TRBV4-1	TGCGCCAGCAGCCAAGATTATAAGACTAGCGCATCCACCGGGGAGCTGTTTTTT	CASSQDYKTSASTGELFF
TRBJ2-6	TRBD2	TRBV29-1	TGCAGCGTTGGCCTCGGGGGGGCTGGGGCCAACGTCCTGACTTTC	CSVGLGGAGANVLTF
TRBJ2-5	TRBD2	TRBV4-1	TGCGCCAGCAGCCAGCGGGAGACAGAGACCCAGTACTTC	CASSQRETETQYF
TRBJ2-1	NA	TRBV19	TGTGCCACCCACAATACCAGAATGTCTGAGCAGTTCTTC	CATHNTRMSEQFF
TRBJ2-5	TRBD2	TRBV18	TGTGCCAGCTCACCAAAGGCCTGGACTAGCGAATTCCAAGAGACCCAGTACTTC	CASSPKAWTSEFQETQYF
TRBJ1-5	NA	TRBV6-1	TGTGCCAGCAGTGAAATCGATCGGGTCAATCAGCCCCAGCATTTT	CASSEIDRVNQPQHF
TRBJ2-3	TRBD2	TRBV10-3	TGTGCCATCAGGGTCACTAGCGGAGCTAGCACAGATACGCAGTATTTT	CAIRVTSGASTDTQYF
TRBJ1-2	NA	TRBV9	TGTGCCAGCAGCGTGTCCAGGGTCTCCTATGGCTACACCTTC	CASSVSRVSYGYTF
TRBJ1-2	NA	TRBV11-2	TGTGCCAGCAGCTTCGGACTGGACTATGGCTACACCTTC	CASSFGLDYGYTF
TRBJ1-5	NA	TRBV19	TGTGCCAGTAGGGCTCAGGTTGGATTGAGCAATCAGCCCCAGCATTTT	CASRAQVGLSNQPQHF
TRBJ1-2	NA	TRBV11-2	TGTGCCAGCAGCCCCGGGGTTTTCGGGGGCTACACCTTC	CASSPGVFGGYTF
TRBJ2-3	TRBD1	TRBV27	TGTGCCAGCCGCCGGGACAGATCTAGCACAGATACGCAGTATTTT	CASRRDRSSTDTQYF
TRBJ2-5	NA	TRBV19	TGTGCCAGTAGTATAGATGGGACATTGCTCACCCAGTACTTC	CASSIDGTLLTQYF
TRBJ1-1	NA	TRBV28	TGTGCCAGCAATATGGGAGAGAACACTGAAGCTTTCTTT	CASNMGENTEAFF
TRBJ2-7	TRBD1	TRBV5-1	TGCGCCAGCAGCTTATACAGGGGCGTGAGCGAGCAGTACTTC	CASSLYRGVSEQYF
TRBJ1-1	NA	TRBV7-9	TGTGCCAGCAGCTCTGGAGCTGTTGAAGCTTTCTTT	CASSSGAVEAFF
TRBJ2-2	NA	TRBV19	TGTGCCAGCTCACAGGGACGAGGGTACACCGGGGAGCTGTTTTTT	CASSQGRGYTGELFF
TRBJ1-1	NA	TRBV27	TGTGCCAGCAAATTAGACAGGCTAACCTTCACTGAAGCTTTCTTT	CASKLDRLTFTEAFF
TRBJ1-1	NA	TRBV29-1	TGCAGCGTTACTAGTGATTTGAACACTGAAGCTTTCTTT	CSVTSDLNTEAFF